A selection of T cell receptor beta chains follows, all from one sample in a study of T cell changes during pregnancy in multiple sclerosis. Sequencing used immunoSEQ multiplex PCR; TCRdb keeps in-frame clones, though not all of them. The top ten clones hold 1.3% of a sample with tens of thousands of clones, approximately 90% of them seen once. This sample comprised peripheral blood, obtained in the second trimester of pregnancy. The receptors stem from a female donor with multiple sclerosis, enrolled in a pregnancy study. The CDR3 runs from the conserved cysteine through the conserved F or W. D genes are given only for firm matches. The size of a clone is reported for some rows only, either as once, few or many, or as a class for expanded clones.

D gene	clone size	V gene	J gene	CDR3 DNA	CDR3 protein
TRBD1	.	TRBV5-1	TRBJ1-5	TGCGCCAGCAGCCTCACGACAGGGGCCCAGCCCCAGCATTTT	CASSLTTGAQPQHF
.	.	TRBV18	TRBJ1-1	TGTGCCAGCTCACCAAGACGGGGGACTGAAGCTTTCTTT	CASSPRRGTEAFF
.	.	TRBV7-3	TRBJ1-2	TGTGCCAGCAGCGAAAGGGGGGGCCTCCTATCTAACTATGGCTACACCTTC	CASSERGGLLSNYGYTF
TRBD2	.	TRBV19	TRBJ2-1	TGTGCCAGTACCACAGAGCGGGGGGGCAGGGATGAGCAGTTCTTC	CASTTERGGRDEQFF
TRBD1	.	TRBV14	TRBJ1-5	TGTGCCAGCAACAGGGGGCAAGGTCAGCCCCAGCATTTT	CASNRGQGQPQHF
TRBD1	.	TRBV6-4	TRBJ2-3	TGTGCCAGCAGTGCAGGTGGACAGGGGGCCGATACGCAGTATTTT	CASSAGGQGADTQYF
TRBD1	.	TRBV5-6	TRBJ1-6	TGTGCCAGCAGACAGGGGCGCAATTCACCCCTCCACTTT	CASRQGRNSPLHF
TRBD2	.	TRBV7-9	TRBJ2-1	TGTGCCAGCAGCCAAGGGCGGGGGGGCCTCTACAATGAGCAGTTCTTC	CASSQGRGGLYNEQFF
TRBD2	.	TRBV27	TRBJ2-5	TGTGCCAGCAGCCTTCTAGCGGGGCCTGCGGGGACCCAGTACTTC	CASSLLAGPAGTQYF
TRBD1	once	TRBV5-1	TRBJ1-2	TGCGCCAGCAGCTTGGGGGCAGGGGGCGCGTCAGGCTACACCTTC	CASSLGAGGASGYTF
TRBD1	.	TRBV5-1	TRBJ2-1	TGCGCCAGCAGCTTGGAGACAGGGGCGCTGAGCTCCTACAATGAGCAGTTCTTC	CASSLETGALSSYNEQFF
TRBD2	.	TRBV5-1	TRBJ2-1	TGCGCCAGCAGCTTGGGGACTAGCGGGGATGAGCAGTTCTTC	CASSLGTSGDEQFF
TRBD1	.	TRBV11-2	TRBJ2-5	TGTGCCAGTTCAGGGGGATTTGAGACCCAGTACTTC	CASSGGFETQYF
TRBD1	.	TRBV7-9	TRBJ1-5	TGTGCCAGCAGCCTAGACAGGGGTCAGCCCCAGCATTTT	CASSLDRGQPQHF
.	.	TRBV10-3	TRBJ2-3	TGTGCCATCAGTGAGTCTAGAGGGGATACGCAGTATTTT	CAISESRGDTQYF
.	.	TRBV28	TRBJ2-7	TGTGCCAGCAGTTCCCAGGGGAGGGACGAGCAGTACTTC	CASSSQGRDEQYF
.	.	TRBV5-4	TRBJ1-1	TGTGCCAGCAGCGTCGACCGAGAACAGGGAGCTTTCTTT	CASSVDREQGAFF
.	.	TRBV4-3	TRBJ1-6	TGCGCCAGCAGCCAAGATGGGGACTCCTATAATTCACCCCTCCATTTT	CASSQDGDSYNSPLHF
.	.	TRBV19	TRBJ2-2	TGTGCCAGTCAAAGGGGGAACACCGGGGAGCTGTTTTTT	CASQRGNTGELFF
TRBD1	once	TRBV2	TRBJ1-1	TGTGCCAGGACGGGACAGGGGGCGGGGGGCGCTGAAGCTTTCTTT	CARTGQGAGGAEAFF
.	.	TRBV18	TRBJ1-2	TGTGCCAGCTCATACGGCCGGGGAGACTATGGCTACACCTTC	CASSYGRGDYGYTF
TRBD1	few	TRBV5-4	TRBJ1-6	TGTGCCAGCAGCTTGGGGGGCCCTATAGGGGGCTCACCCCTCCACTTT	CASSLGGPIGGSPLHF
TRBD1	once	TRBV7-4	TRBJ1-1	TGTCCTAACCCTCGGGACAGCCACATGAACACTGAAGCTTTCTTT	CPNPRDSHMNTEAFF
.	.	TRBV7-9	TRBJ2-5	TGTGCCAGCAGCTTAGGCAGCCAAGAGACCCAGTACTTC	CASSLGSQETQYF
TRBD1	.	TRBV5-1	TRBJ2-3	TGCGCCAGCAGCTCTCTCCGGGGCCCAGGGGGTGATACGCAGTATTTT	CASSSLRGPGGDTQYF
TRBD2	.	TRBV5-1	TRBJ2-1	TGCGCCAGCAGCGTCGGCGGGGGGCCCGTATGGAATGAGCAGTTCTTC	CASSVGGGPVWNEQFF
TRBD2	.	TRBV2	TRBJ2-7	TGTGCCAGCAGTCAACCCGGCGGGAGAGCCTACGAGCAGTACTTC	CASSQPGGRAYEQYF
.	.	TRBV7-3	TRBJ1-1	TGTGCCAGCAGCCCAAACGGGCGGTGGGTCAAAGGGGACACTGAAGCTTTCTTT	CASSPNGRWVKGDTEAFF
.	once	TRBV7-2	TRBJ2-6	TGTGCCAGACCGGGGGCGGGGGAAGCTGGGGCCAACGTCCTGACTTTC	CARPGAGEAGANVLTF
TRBD1	.	TRBV19	TRBJ2-3	TGTGCCACCGAGCCGGGACAGAGCACAGATACGCAGTATTTT	CATEPGQSTDTQYF
TRBD1	.	TRBV9	TRBJ2-5	TGTGCCAGCAGCGCCGGACAGGGGGCGGTGGGAGAGACCCAGTACTTC	CASSAGQGAVGETQYF
.	.	TRBV28	TRBJ1-6	TGTGCCAGCAGCCCTGGAAGTCGGGGAAGTTTACGTTCACCCCTCCACTTT	CASSPGSRGSLRSPLHF
TRBD1	once	TRBV4-3	TRBJ2-7	TGCGCCAGCAGCCCGTCCCGGGACAGGTTCTCCTACGAGCAGTACTTC	CASSPSRDRFSYEQYF
TRBD1	.	TRBV6-5	TRBJ1-3	TGTGCCAGCAGTTCAACAGGGGGCGGTGGAAACACCATATATTTT	CASSSTGGGGNTIYF
.	.	TRBV7-9	TRBJ1-5	TGTGCCAGCAGCCGTGGGGCCGTGGACAGCAATCAGCCCCAGCATTTT	CASSRGAVDSNQPQHF
.	.	TRBV6-5	TRBJ1-1	TGTGCCAGCAGGACAGGTTGGGGGACTGAAGCTTTCTTT	CASRTGWGTEAFF
TRBD1	.	TRBV5-1	TRBJ1-1	TGCGCCAGCAGCCCCCAGGGGGCGGGGGAGAACACTGAAGCTTTCTTT	CASSPQGAGENTEAFF
.	once	TRBV18	TRBJ2-6	TGTGCCAGCTCACCAAGCAGGCCCTCTGGGGCCAACGTCCTGACTTTC	CASSPSRPSGANVLTF
TRBD1	.	TRBV5-4	TRBJ1-1	TGTGCCAGCAGCACGGGAGGGACAGTTGACACTGAAGCTTTCTTT	CASSTGGTVDTEAFF
TRBD2	.	TRBV10-1	TRBJ2-3	TGCGCCAGCATCCCCCCGCGAAAAACTCCCGGGGGGACAGATACGCAGTATTTT	CASIPPRKTPGGTDTQYF